This T cell receptor beta chain was captured by sequencing in a study of graft-versus-host responses after intestinal transplantation. Study-level information: The whole recipient group had anti-thymocyte globulin induction followed by tacrolimus and steroids for roughly three years. Overall study results and limits: Individuals carrying graft-donor T cell macrochimerism showed high graft-versus-host to host-versus-graft clonal ratios in allografts. Detected in recipient marrow were GvH clones, some of which were first observed in ileum or blood. Peak circulating GvH clone levels were associated with early post-transplant HvG declines.

In germline, CDR1 is LNHDA, CDR2 SQIVND (reference sequence). Trimming cost V 5 bases and J 4 bases; bases outside gene matches: 2. The CDR3 covers 13 residues. Assay used: immunoSEQ multiplex PCR; TCRdb lists only in-frame clones, some missing. Of about 93,000 clones in the sample, around 93% were seen once. This clone is a singleton in its sample. Its antigen is as yet unknown. The sequence was obtained from a human donor who received an intestinal transplant. V and J are TRBV19 and TRBJ2-1; 7 bases match TRBD1. The sequencing used unstimulated CD8+ T cells sorted from spleen or lymph node cells, collected before intestinal transplant. The DNA for the CDR3 is TGTGCCAGTAGTCGCAGGGGGTACAATGAGCAGTTCTTC. Amino acids: CASSRRGYNEQFF.